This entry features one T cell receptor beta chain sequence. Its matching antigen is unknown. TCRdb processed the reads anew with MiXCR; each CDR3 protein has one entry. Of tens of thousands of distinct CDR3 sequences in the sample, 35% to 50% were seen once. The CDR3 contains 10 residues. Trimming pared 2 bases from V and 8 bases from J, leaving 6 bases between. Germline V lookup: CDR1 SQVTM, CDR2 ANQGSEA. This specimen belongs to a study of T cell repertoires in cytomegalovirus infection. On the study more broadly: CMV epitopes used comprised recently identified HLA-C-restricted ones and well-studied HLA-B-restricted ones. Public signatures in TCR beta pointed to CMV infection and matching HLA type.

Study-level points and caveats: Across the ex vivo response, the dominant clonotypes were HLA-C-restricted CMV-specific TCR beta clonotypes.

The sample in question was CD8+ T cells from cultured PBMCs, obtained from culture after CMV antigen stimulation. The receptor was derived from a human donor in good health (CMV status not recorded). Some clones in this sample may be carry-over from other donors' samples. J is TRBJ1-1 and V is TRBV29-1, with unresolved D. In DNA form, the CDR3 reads TGCAGCGTTGAATTGGGGGAAGCTTTCTTT. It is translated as CSVELGEAFF.